These 19 T cell receptor beta chains came from one sample sequenced in a study of regulatory T cells in long-lasting Graves disease. Through Arm-PCR of CDR3 regions and iRepertoire HTBI primers, TCR beta libraries were built. TCRdb passed the multiplex PCR reads through MiXCR, listing each CDR3 protein once. The sample contains some 470,000 distinct CDR3 sequences, approximately 21% of which appear only once. The time point was: persistent/refractory GD, antithyroid drugs over 5 years with positive TRAb. Making the TCR library involved RNA that had been extracted from PBMCs. The specimen comprised peripheral blood mononuclear cells (PBMCs), sampled when the disease was refractory, from a patient treated with antithyroid drugs. The receptors were sampled from a female donor with Graves disease.

This rearrangement joins TRBV11-1 to TRBJ2-2; D is possibly TRBD1 (5 bases). The germline gives CDR1 SGHAT, CDR2 FQDESV (reference sequence). The CDR3 has 19 residues. Trimming cost V 5 bases and J 1 base, with 23 bases left between them. The CDR3 region is CASSQNGMSRQMNTGELFF. The CDR3 coding sequence is TGTGCCAGCAGCCAAAATGGTATGTCGAGACAGATGAACACCGGGGAGCTGTTTTTT.

Ten or more counts support this clonotype. This chain uses TRBV12-3 or TRBV12-4 with TRBJ1-2, with D possibly being TRBD1 (6 bases). The CDR3 length is 13 residues. Trimming removed 4 bases at V and 8 bases at J, with 14 bases between. The CDR3 protein is CASSWLGAGGYTF. The CDR3 nucleotides are TGTGCCAGCAGTTGGTTGGGGGCAGGCGGCTACACCTTC.

The gene calls are TRBV29-1 and TRBJ1-2, with TRBD1 as a possible D gene (6 bases). The germline V gene has CDR1 SQVTM and CDR2 ANQGSEA. V was shortened by 1 base and J by 4 bases, with 16 bases between the two germline ends. This CDR3 comprises 15 residues. DNA of the CDR3: TGCAGCGTTGAAGGGGGGGGGCGCGGATCCTATGGCTACACCTTC. Amino acids: CSVEGGGRGSYGYTF.

The V gene is TRBV4-3, the J gene TRBJ2-6; D gene ambiguous. The CDR3 runs 15 residues. Germline CDR1 reads LGHNA; CDR2 reads YSLEER. V was shortened by 0 bases and J by 4 bases, with 7 bases between the two germline ends. CDR3 in amino acids: CASSQDLAGANVLTF. The DNA for the CDR3 is TGCGCCAGCAGCCAAGATCTGGCGGGGGCCAACGTCCTGACTTTC.

The CDR3 nucleotides read TGTGCCAGCTCACCCCCGACTTTCACCGGGGAGCTGTTTTTT. Translating it yields CASSPPTFTGELFF. The chain joins TRBV18 to TRBJ2-2, with D hard to call. The germline CDR1 and CDR2 sequences are KGHSH and LQKENI. This CDR3 has 14 residues. The germline V and J ends were trimmed by 3 bases and 4 bases, with 9 bases remaining between them. Complete variable domain (other parts from reference TRBV18 and TRBJ2-2): NAGVMQNPRHLVRRRGQEARLRCSPMKGHSHVYWYRQLPEEGLKFMVYLQKENIIDESGMPKERFSAEFPKEGPSILRIQQVVRGDSAAYFCASSPPTFTGELFFGEGSRLTVL.

This clonotype was observed at least ten times. The genes are TRBV6-5 and TRBJ1-1, with D uncertain. The CDR3 loop spans 12 amino acids. CDR1 is MNHEY, CDR2 SVGAGI, per germline. V shed 0 bases and J shed 9 bases, with 8 bases lying between them. The CDR3 coding sequence is TGTGCCAGCAGTTACTCTGGCAGGCAAGCTTTCTTT. Protein: CASSYSGRQAFF.

Concerning this clonotype: Since the CDR3 does not end with the conserved phenylalanine or tryptophan, this likely comes from a read error. This chain uses TRBV11-2 with TRBJ1-1; D might be TRBD1 (6 bases). Germline values: CDR1 SGHAT, CDR2 FQNNGV. The CDR3 consists of 17 residues. V lost 5 bases to trimming and J lost 0 bases, with 19 bases between them. CDR3 loop: CASSRGGLRRVNTEAFS. CDR3 nucleotide sequence: TGTGCCAGCAGCCGGGGGGGGCTACGCAGGGTGAACACTGAAGCTTTCTCT.

This clonotype was detected many times. V usage is TRBV7-2 and J usage is TRBJ1-1; D may be TRBD1 (5 bases). Trimming took 1 base from V and 8 from J, leaving 17 bases between them. Germline V gene sequence: CDR1 SGHTA, CDR2 FQGNSA. CDR3 length equals 15 residues. The DNA of the CDR3 is TGTGCCAGCAGCTTAGACCCTCAACGGGGGAGAGAAGCTTTCTTT. Translating gives CASSLDPQRGREAFF. The complete variable domain, with remaining parts taken from reference TRBV7-2 and TRBJ1-1, reads GAGVSQSPSNKVTEKGKDVELRCDPISGHTALYWYRQSLGQGLEFLIYFQGNSAPDKSGLPSDRFSAERTGGSVSTLTIQRTQQEDSAVYLCASSLDPQRGREAFFGQGTRLTVV.

This clonotype was found a few times. This chain connects TRBV20-1 to TRBJ1-1; D might be TRBD1 (6 bases). The CDR3 is 12 amino acids. Germline CDR1 reads DFQATT; CDR2 reads SNEGSKA (reference sequence). V was cut by 3 bases and J by 8 bases, with 13 bases left in between. The CDR3, as DNA: TGCAGTGCTAGCCCGGGGGCCGGGGAAGCTTTCTTT. Translation: CSASPGAGEAFF.

This clonotype turned up a few times. The chain is built from TRBV3-1 and TRBJ1-1, with 7 nucleotides matching TRBD1. Germline lookup yields CDR1 LGHDT and CDR2 YNNKEL (reference sequence). The length of the CDR3 is 17 residues. V gave up 2 bases and J gave up 0 bases; unmatched junction bases: 9. The CDR3 DNA follows: TGTGCCAGCAGCCAATCAAGACAGGGCTTGATGAACACTGAAGCTTTCTTT. Its translation is CASSQSRQGLMNTEAFF.

This clonotype has a count of ten or more. This sequence joins TRBV9 and TRBJ1-2; D remains unclear. CDR1 is SGDLS and CDR2 is YYNGEE in the germline V gene. This CDR3 has 15 residues. Trimming removed 0 bases at V and 0 bases at J, with 9 bases between. The CDR3 loop is CASSVAGRSNYGYTF. In DNA, the CDR3 is TGTGCCAGCAGCGTAGCTGGCAGATCTAACTATGGCTACACCTTC.

This clonotype was picked up a small number of times. The rearrangement links TRBV7-9 to TRBJ2-7; maybe TRBD2 (6 bases). Trimming took off 5 bases at V and 3 bases at J, with 20 bases between the two ends. CDR1 SEHNR and CDR2 FQNEAQ come from the germline V gene (reference sequence). The CDR3 is 16 residues long. CDR3 loop: CASSQDLGSPLYEQYF. CDR3 sequence (DNA): TGTGCCAGCAGCCAAGATCTCGGGAGTCCCCTCTACGAGCAGTACTTC.

There are a few counts of this clonotype. The chain links TRBV11-2 to TRBJ2-7; D may be TRBD2 (5 bases). The V end was cut by 3 bases, the J end by 0 bases, with 9 bases between. Germline CDR1 SGHAT, CDR2 FQNNGV. The CDR3 is 14 amino acids. CDR3 in DNA: TGTGCCAGCAGCTTCTCGCGGGTCTCCTACGAGCAGTACTTC. It is translated as CASSFSRVSYEQYF.

The chain links TRBV5-1 to TRBJ2-5; D perhaps matches TRBD1 (5 bases). Germline loops: CDR1 SGHRS, CDR2 YFSETQ. CDR3 length equals 16 residues. The V and J ends lost 0 bases and 1 base respectively, with 13 bases between them. The CDR3 nucleotides are TGCGCCAGCAGCTTGGCGAAGGGGCAGCTCCAAGAGACCCAGTACTTC. It yields the protein CASSLAKGQLQETQYF. Looking up the rest from reference TRBV5-1 and TRBJ2-5 gives the full variable domain: KAGVTQTPRYLIKTRGQQVTLSCSPISGHRSVSWYQQTPGQGLQFLFEYFSETQRNKGNFPGRFSGRQFSNSRSEMNVSTLELGDSALYLCASSLAKGQLQETQYFGPGTRLLVL.

V gene TRBV7-2 combines with J gene TRBJ2-5; 11 bases match TRBD1. The J call is doubtful: the DNA matches TRBJ2-1 better. Germline V CDR1 and CDR2: SGHTA, FQGNSA. CDR3 length equals 15 residues. Written as DNA, the CDR3 is TGTGCCAGCAGCTGGGGACAGGGGGTGGTCAATGAGCAGTTCTTC. This codes for CASSWGQGVVNEQFF.

The sample holds a few counts of this clonotype. The J gene is TRBJ2-5, the V gene TRBV29-1; possibly TRBD1 for D (6 bases). V lost 1 base and J 5 bases, leaving 20 bases between the germline ends. Germline CDR1 is SQVTM and CDR2 is ANQGSEA. The CDR3 is made up of 16 amino acids. The CDR3 here is CSVEGGQRTVAETQYF. The CDR3 bases are TGCAGCGTTGAAGGGGGGCAGCGGACGGTTGCGGAGACCCAGTACTTC.

There are many counts of this clonotype. The chain recombines TRBV12-3 or TRBV12-4 with TRBJ1-5; no definite D call. The V end was cut by 3 bases, the J end by 4 bases, with 7 bases between. The CDR3 length is 13 residues. This CDR3 reads CASSFRLNQPQHF. CDR3 DNA sequence: TGTGCCAGCAGTTTTAGACTGAATCAGCCCCAGCATTTT.

This clonotype showed up just a few times. The chain recombines TRBV5-1 with TRBJ1-5, with D possibly being TRBD1 (6 bases). V shed 0 bases and J shed 3 bases, with 10 bases lying between them. Germline assignment: CDR1 SGHRS and CDR2 YFSETQ. The CDR3 has 15 amino acids. The CDR3 DNA sequence: TGCGCCAGCAGCTTGGGGACAGCGGTCAATCAGCCCCAGCATTTT. Amino acid sequence: CASSLGTAVNQPQHF. The full variable domain, in which reference TRBV5-1 and TRBJ1-5 provide the parts outside the CDR3, is KAGVTQTPRYLIKTRGQQVTLSCSPISGHRSVSWYQQTPGQGLQFLFEYFSETQRNKGNFPGRFSGRQFSNSRSEMNVSTLELGDSALYLCASSLGTAVNQPQHFGDGTRLSIL.

This clonotype was found many times. This chain links TRBV12-3 or TRBV12-4 with TRBJ1-1; D is unresolved. Trimming pared 7 bases from V and 0 bases from J, leaving 12 bases between. This CDR3 contains 14 residues. The CDR3 sequence: CASTSGLMNTEAFF. The DNA of the CDR3 is TGTGCCAGCACCTCGGGCCTCATGAACACTGAAGCTTTCTTT.